The rows below give T cell receptor beta chains drawn from one sample of a study of T cell changes during pregnancy in multiple sclerosis. Using immunoSEQ multiplex PCR, the repertoire was profiled, and TCRdb retains in-frame clones only, with some absent. The sample gives 70,000 to 80,000 clones, about 93% of which show up once; about 0.45% is in the top ten. Source: CD4+ T cells from peripheral blood mononuclear cells, taken before pregnancy. Receptors originate from a female donor with multiple sclerosis, enrolled in a pregnancy study. Each CDR3 is given with its conserved first and last residue.

CDR3: CAISETDQETQYF
V: TRBV10-3

CDR3: CASSLAGAGGNTIYF
V: TRBV28

CDR3: CSVGRQGAYEGYTF
V: TRBV29-1

CDR3: CASSLIQGISSYNEQFF
V: TRBV7-2

CDR3: CASSLYRGPNSPLHF
V: TRBV5-4

CDR3: CASSFKTGTYEQYF
V: TRBV19

CDR3: CASSFAADIVENTGELFF
V: TRBV12-1

CDR3: CASRGGRGGAYNEQFF
V: TRBV7-8

CDR3: CASSLRQGLGRDQPQHF
V: TRBV28

CDR3: CASSFRDRGDGYTF
V: TRBV5-8

CDR3: CASSQGGSGGQNEKLFF
V: TRBV4-1

CDR3: CASRKNRDRETQYF
V: TRBV6-5

CDR3: CASSLGLRSSGNTIYF
V: TRBV7-2

CDR3: CASSPRDSFLTNYGYTF
V: TRBV7-2

CDR3: CASSPPQSGNTIYF
V: TRBV5-6

CDR3: CSAVPGASDTQYF
V: TRBV29-1

CDR3: CASGQTGASYEQYF
V: TRBV5-1

CDR3: CSVEGHREGAFF
V: TRBV29-1

CDR3: CASTATGTGSSYEQYF
V: TRBV19

CDR3: CAWSVQRGPLITDTQYF
V: TRBV30

CDR3: CASSLESRLSLGETQYF
V: TRBV11-3

CDR3: CASSVDRGGSTEAFF
V: TRBV6-1

CDR3: CASSLTAGPNTGELFF
V: TRBV7-3

CDR3: CASQKGGTENEQFF
V: TRBV7-3

CDR3: CASSPFELAEQFF
V: TRBV7-7

CDR3: CASSGQVNTEAFF
V: TRBV19

CDR3: CASSHNWGTAQETQYF
V: TRBV7-6

CDR3: CASSFGSSGSEQFF
V: TRBV5-6

CDR3: CASSFTVSRYGYTF
V: TRBV5-6

CDR3: CASTDARGRSEQYF
V: TRBV19

CDR3: CASSLVRGGPGILVNEQFF
V: TRBV5-1

CDR3: CATSRDLFNQPQHF
V: TRBV15

CDR3: CASSLTGSYEQYF
V: TRBV6-5

CDR3: CENLRGGLGANVLTF
V: TRBV12-5

CDR3: CAWIFEGAGNYGYTF
V: TRBV30

CDR3: CASSIAGPYNEQFF
V: TRBV19

CDR3: CASEGTGLYEQYF
V: TRBV28

CDR3: CASSEGTLETQYF
V: TRBV6-1

CDR3: CASSSGTSDSDTQYF
V: TRBV6-5

CDR3: CASSPRQGGRYGYTF
V: TRBV9

CDR3: CASSVTGGAAGAFF
V: TRBV19

CDR3: CASRAGTGIKLTDTQYF
V: TRBV2

CDR3: CASGRQREAFF
V: TRBV12-5

CDR3: CASSFRAMNTEAFF
V: TRBV5-1

CDR3: CASSLGPPGQGNEKLFF
V: TRBV5-4

CDR3: CASSLGTGYYGYTF
V: TRBV27

CDR3: CASSHGLVAETQYF
V: TRBV5-5

CDR3: CAISGLDRSVRENEQFF
V: TRBV10-3

CDR3: CAWSRSGFSGNTIYF
V: TRBV30

CDR3: CASSPMREGYTEAFF
V: TRBV7-9

CDR3: CASSPTGNTEAFF
V: TRBV18

CDR3: CSAPGAYEQYF
V: TRBV20-1

CDR3: CASSARSGGRIGELFF
V: TRBV9

CDR3: CASTSGDSGANVLTF
V: TRBV5-1

CDR3: CASRSQGASQPQHF
V: TRBV6-5

CDR3: CASSRGQGRYEQYF
V: TRBV5-6

CDR3: CASRTSGNTGELFF
V: TRBV19

CDR3: CASSVDSGWSYEQYF
V: TRBV9

CDR3: CASSERTAYGYTF
V: TRBV2

CDR3: CASSKTEGDGYTF
V: TRBV18